This TCR beta chain was profiled in a study of T cell responses to AZD1222 COVID-19 vaccine. The germline gives CDR1 MGHRA, CDR2 YSYEKL. Trimming took 0 bases from V and 12 from J, leaving 18 bases between them. The CDR3 covers 16 residues. In the case of this clone: The antigen remains undetermined.

Clones were sequenced by immunoSEQ multiplex PCR, and TCRdb holds only the in-frame ones, with some missing. The repertoire has roughly 100,000 clones, 90% of them found once; the top ten carry about 1.5%. Study results and caveats: Close to half of spike-specific TCRs reportedly recognize unmutated variant regions.

The rearrangement uses TRBV4-1 and TRBJ1-6; the D gene is possibly TRBD1 (5 bases). The sequence was collected from an adult in good health. The sample consisted of peripheral blood, taken on day 0 of AZD1222 vaccination. The DNA of the CDR3 is TGCGCCAGCAGCCAAGAAAGGGGAATCATCGTGCGACCCCTCCACTTT. Protein: CASSQERGIIVRPLHF.